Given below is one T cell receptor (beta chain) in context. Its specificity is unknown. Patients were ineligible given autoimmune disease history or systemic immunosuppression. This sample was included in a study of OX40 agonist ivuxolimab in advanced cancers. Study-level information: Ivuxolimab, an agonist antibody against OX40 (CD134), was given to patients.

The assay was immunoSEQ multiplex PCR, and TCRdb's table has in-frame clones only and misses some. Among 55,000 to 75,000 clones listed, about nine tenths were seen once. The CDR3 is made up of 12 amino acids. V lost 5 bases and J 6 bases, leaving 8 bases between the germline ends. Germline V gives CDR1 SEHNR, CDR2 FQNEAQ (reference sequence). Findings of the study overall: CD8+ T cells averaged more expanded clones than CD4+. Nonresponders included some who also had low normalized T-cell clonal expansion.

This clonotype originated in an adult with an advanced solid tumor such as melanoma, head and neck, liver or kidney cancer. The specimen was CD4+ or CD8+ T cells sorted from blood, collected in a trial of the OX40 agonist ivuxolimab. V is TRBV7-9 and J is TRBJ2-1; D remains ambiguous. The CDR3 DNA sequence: TGTGCCAGCAGCCCCCTGGCCAATGAGCAGTTCTTC. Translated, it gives CASSPLANEQFF.